What follows describes a single T cell receptor beta chain. This CDR3 is built from 14 residues. CDR1 and CDR2 (germline): MNHEY, SVGAGI. V lost 9 bases and J lost 4; bases outside the gene matches: 6. Clones were read by immunoSEQ multiplex PCR, and TCRdb kept only the in-frame ones, dropping some. Of over 85,000 clones in the sample, around 96% were seen once. The sample belongs to a study of technical replicates of blood from several donors. This clonotype was obtained from a human donor in good health. V usage is TRBV6-5 and J usage is TRBJ2-5; 12 bases agree with TRBD2. The sequencing sample was made of T cells isolated from PBMCs. The chain's CDR3 is CASNPGLAGETQYF. In nucleotides, the CDR3 is TGTGCCAGTAACCCGGGACTAGCGGGAGAGACCCAGTACTTC.